This paragraph covers one T cell receptor (beta chain) sequence. Its antigen is not identified. This entry is derived from a study of cytomegalovirus exposure and HLA in healthy donors. At the level of the study: Roughly 86 million unique TCRs from HLA-typed donors made up an early data release.

The primer mix had 60 Vbeta and 13 Jbeta primers. The table came from immunoSEQ multiplex PCR; TCRdb's copy has only in-frame clones and leaves some out. The table counts 95,000 to 150,000 clones; 2.2% lies in the top ten. The V segment lost 6 bases and the J segment 0 bases; nucleotides outside the gene matches: 7. The germline CDR1 and CDR2 sequences are LNHDA and SQIVND (reference sequence). The CDR3 length is 16 residues. Study-level results: The classifier reportedly diagnosed cytomegalovirus status with high sensitivity and specificity. In an earlier analysis, about 87% or about 30%: the productive usage of most TCR beta V segments.

The TCR was taken from a man aged 35 to 55 in good health and CMV-seronegative. The chain is built from TRBV19 and TRBJ1-3; TRBD1 matches 8 bases. The sequencing input was PBMCs. The CDR3 region is CASSPGQAYSGNTIYF. CDR3 sequence (DNA): TGTGCCAGTAGCCCGGGACAGGCCTACTCTGGAAACACCATATATTTT.